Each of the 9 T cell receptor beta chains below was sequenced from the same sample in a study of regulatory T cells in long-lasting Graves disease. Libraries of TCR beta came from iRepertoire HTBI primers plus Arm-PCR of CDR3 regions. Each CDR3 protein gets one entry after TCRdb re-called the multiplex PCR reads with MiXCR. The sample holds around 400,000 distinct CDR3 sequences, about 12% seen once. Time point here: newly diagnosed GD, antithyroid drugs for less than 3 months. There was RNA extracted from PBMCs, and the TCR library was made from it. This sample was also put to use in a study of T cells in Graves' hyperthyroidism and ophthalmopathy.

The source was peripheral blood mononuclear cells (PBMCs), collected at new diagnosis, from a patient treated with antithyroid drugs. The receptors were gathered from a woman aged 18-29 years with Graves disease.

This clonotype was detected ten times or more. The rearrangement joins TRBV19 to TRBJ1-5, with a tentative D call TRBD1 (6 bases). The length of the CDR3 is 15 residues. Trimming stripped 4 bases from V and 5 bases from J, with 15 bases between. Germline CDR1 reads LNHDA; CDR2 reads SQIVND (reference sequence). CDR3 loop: CASSRQRDTDQPQHF. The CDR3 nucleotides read TGTGCCAGTAGTAGACAGCGGGACACCGATCAGCCCCAGCATTTT.

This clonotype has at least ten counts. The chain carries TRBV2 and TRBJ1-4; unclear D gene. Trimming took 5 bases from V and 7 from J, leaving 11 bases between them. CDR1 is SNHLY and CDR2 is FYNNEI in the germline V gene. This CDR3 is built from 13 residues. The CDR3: CASSPPLREKLFF. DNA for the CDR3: TGTGCCAGCAGTCCTCCTTTACGTGAAAAACTGTTTTTT.

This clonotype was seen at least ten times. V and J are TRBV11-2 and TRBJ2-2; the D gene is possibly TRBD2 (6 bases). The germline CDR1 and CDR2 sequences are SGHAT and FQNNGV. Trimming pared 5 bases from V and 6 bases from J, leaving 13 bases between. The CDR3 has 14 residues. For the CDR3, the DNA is TGTGCCAGCAGCCCGGGGGACGGGGCCGGGGAGCTGTTTTTT. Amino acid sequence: CASSPGDGAGELFF.

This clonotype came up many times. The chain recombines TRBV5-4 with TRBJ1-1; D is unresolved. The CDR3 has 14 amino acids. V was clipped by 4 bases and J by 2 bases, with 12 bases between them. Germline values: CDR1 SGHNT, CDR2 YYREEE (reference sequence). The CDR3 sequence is CASSPGPDNTEAFF. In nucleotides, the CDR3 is TGTGCCAGCAGCCCGGGCCCGGACAACACTGAAGCTTTCTTT.

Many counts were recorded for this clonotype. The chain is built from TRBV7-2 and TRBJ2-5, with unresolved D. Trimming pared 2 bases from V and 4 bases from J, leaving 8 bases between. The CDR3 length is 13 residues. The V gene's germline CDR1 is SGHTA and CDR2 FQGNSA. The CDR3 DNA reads TGTGCCAGCAGCTTACTGGTGTTAGAGACCCAGTACTTC. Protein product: CASSLLVLETQYF.

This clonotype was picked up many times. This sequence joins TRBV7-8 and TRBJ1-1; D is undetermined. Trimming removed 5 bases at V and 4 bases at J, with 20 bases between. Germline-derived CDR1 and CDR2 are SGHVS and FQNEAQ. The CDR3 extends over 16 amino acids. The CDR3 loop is CASSPGSSTSFTEAFF. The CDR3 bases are TGTGCCAGCAGCCCAGGATCTTCGACCAGCTTCACTGAAGCTTTCTTT.

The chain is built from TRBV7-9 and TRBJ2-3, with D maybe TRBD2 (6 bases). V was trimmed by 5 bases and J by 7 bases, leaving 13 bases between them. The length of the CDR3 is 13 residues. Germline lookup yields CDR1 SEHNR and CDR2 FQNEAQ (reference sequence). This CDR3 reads CASSPAGTNTQYF. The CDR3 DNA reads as TGTGCCAGCAGCCCGGCGGGGACGAATACGCAGTATTTT.

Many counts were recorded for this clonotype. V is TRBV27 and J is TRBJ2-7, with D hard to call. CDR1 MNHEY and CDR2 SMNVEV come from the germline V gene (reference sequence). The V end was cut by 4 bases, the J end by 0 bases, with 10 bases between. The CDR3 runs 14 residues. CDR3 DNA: TGTGCCAGCAGTTCAACACTCATCTCCTACGAGCAGTACTTC. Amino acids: CASSSTLISYEQYF.

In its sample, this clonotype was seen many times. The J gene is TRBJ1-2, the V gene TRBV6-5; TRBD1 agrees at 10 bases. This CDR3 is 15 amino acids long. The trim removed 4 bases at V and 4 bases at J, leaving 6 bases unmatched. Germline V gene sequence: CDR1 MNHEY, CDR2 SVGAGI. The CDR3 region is CASSSDRGTIYGYTF. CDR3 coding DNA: TGTGCCAGCAGTTCGGACAGGGGGACTATCTATGGCTACACCTTC.